This is a list of T cell receptor beta chains from one sample in a study of blood T cell repertoires in COVID-19. This table comes from immunoSEQ multiplex PCR, and its TCRdb copy is limited to in-frame clones, with some not included. The sample shows 95,000 to 150,000 clones, approximately 87% of them seen only once. Sequenced input: peripheral blood. Receptor source: a woman aged 70-85 years with acute or convalescent COVID-19. The CDR3 runs from the conserved cysteine through the conserved F or W. Fields, in order: clone size, J gene, D gene, V gene, CDR3 protein, CDR3 DNA. A D gene is named only where the DNA matches it firmly. The size field is filled for only some rows; it gives once, few, many or a size class.

abundance: .; j_gene: TRBJ2-3; d_gene: TRBD2; v_gene: TRBV5-4; CDR3aa: CASRDGGLAGADTQYF; CDR3nt: TGTGCCAGCAGAGACGGAGGACTAGCGGGGGCAGATACGCAGTATTTT
abundance: .; j_gene: TRBJ2-7; d_gene: .; v_gene: TRBV3-1/TRBV3-2; CDR3aa: CASSRVWTENYEQYF; CDR3nt: TGTGCCAGCAGCCGGGTGTGGACAGAAAACTACGAGCAGTACTTC
abundance: few; j_gene: TRBJ2-7; d_gene: .; v_gene: TRBV19; CDR3aa: CASSIRGARGYEQYF; CDR3nt: TGTGCCAGTAGTATACGGGGGGCGCGAGGCTACGAGCAGTACTTC
abundance: .; j_gene: TRBJ1-1; d_gene: TRBD1; v_gene: TRBV5-4; CDR3aa: CASSPGQGSTEAFF; CDR3nt: TGTGCCAGCAGCCCAGGACAGGGGAGCACTGAAGCTTTCTTT
abundance: few; j_gene: TRBJ1-1; d_gene: .; v_gene: TRBV3-1/TRBV3-2; CDR3aa: CASSPLAGAKTEAFF; CDR3nt: TGTGCCAGCAGCCCCCTCGCGGGGGCTAAGACTGAAGCTTTCTTT
abundance: .; j_gene: TRBJ1-4; d_gene: .; v_gene: TRBV13; CDR3aa: CASSLSREKLFF; CDR3nt: TGTGCCAGCAGCCTGAGTAGAGAAAAACTGTTTTTT
abundance: .; j_gene: TRBJ1-6; d_gene: .; v_gene: TRBV2; CDR3aa: CASSQGNSPLHF; CDR3nt: TGTGCCAGCTCCCAGGGGAATTCACCCCTCCACTTT
abundance: .; j_gene: TRBJ1-2; d_gene: .; v_gene: TRBV10-3; CDR3aa: CAISEGTNNYGYTF; CDR3nt: TGTGCCATCAGTGAGGGGACAAACAACTATGGCTACACCTTC
abundance: .; j_gene: TRBJ2-3; d_gene: TRBD1; v_gene: TRBV7-3; CDR3aa: CASSSDRENTQYF; CDR3nt: TGTGCCAGCAGCTCGGACAGGGAAAATACGCAGTATTTT
abundance: .; j_gene: TRBJ1-1; d_gene: .; v_gene: TRBV29-1; CDR3aa: CSVSYPGDLAFF; CDR3nt: TGCAGCGTTTCCTATCCGGGGGACCTGGCTTTCTTT
abundance: .; j_gene: TRBJ2-5; d_gene: TRBD2; v_gene: TRBV24-1; CDR3aa: CATSGGGTSQETQYF; CDR3nt: TGTGCCACCAGCGGGGGGGGCACGTCTCAAGAGACCCAGTACTTC
abundance: .; j_gene: TRBJ1-6; d_gene: TRBD1; v_gene: TRBV7-9; CDR3aa: CASRTYTGTGNSPLHF; CDR3nt: TGTGCCAGCAGAACATACACCGGGACAGGCAATTCACCCCTCCACTTT
abundance: .; j_gene: TRBJ1-4; d_gene: .; v_gene: TRBV4-1; CDR3aa: CASSRPGEGWAGANEKLFF; CDR3nt: TGCGCCAGCAGCCGCCCGGGCGAGGGTTGGGCCGGAGCTAATGAAAAACTGTTTTTT
abundance: .; j_gene: TRBJ1-1; d_gene: .; v_gene: TRBV28; CDR3aa: CASSFPGVWTEAFF; CDR3nt: TGTGCCAGCAGTTTTCCGGGGGTCTGGACTGAAGCTTTCTTT
abundance: .; j_gene: TRBJ1-4; d_gene: .; v_gene: TRBV6-5; CDR3aa: CASSYETGVANEKLFF; CDR3nt: TGTGCCAGCAGTTACGAAACAGGCGTAGCTAATGAAAAACTGTTTTTT
abundance: .; j_gene: TRBJ1-2; d_gene: TRBD1; v_gene: TRBV15; CDR3aa: CATSRDITGEGYTF; CDR3nt: TGTGCCACCAGCAGAGATATTACAGGGGAAGGCTACACCTTC
abundance: .; j_gene: TRBJ2-2; d_gene: TRBD1; v_gene: TRBV7-9; CDR3aa: CASSFGTGGDTGELFF; CDR3nt: TGTGCCAGCAGCTTCGGGACAGGGGGGGACACCGGGGAGCTGTTTTTT